A selection of T cell receptor beta chains follows, all from one sample in a study of PD-1 blockade in classical Hodgkin lymphoma. Assay used: immunoSEQ multiplex PCR; TCRdb lists only in-frame clones, some missing. The data contain roughly 15,000 clones, roughly 66% of them singletons. The material sequenced was peripheral blood mononuclear cells (PBMCs), taken at baseline. These TCRs come from a human donor with classical Hodgkin lymphoma. Both conserved end residues are part of each CDR3. A D gene is named only where the DNA matches it firmly. Clone size is given for some rows only: seen once, a few or many times, or a class if the clone is expanded.

>TRBJ1-1|TRBV6-5|13|-|-
CASRPDGGFEAFF
TGTGCCAGCAGACCGGACGGAGGCTTCGAAGCTTTCTTT
>TRBJ2-5|TRBV5-1|13|-|-
CASSLTAEETQYF
TGCGCCAGCAGCTTGACTGCGGAAGAGACCCAGTACTTC
>TRBJ2-1|TRBV10-3|14|TRBD2|few
CAISEETSLNEQFF
TGTGCCATCAGTGAGGAGACTAGCCTCAATGAGCAGTTCTTC
>TRBJ1-2|TRBV29-1|14|-|-
CSVEAEGALYGYTF
TGCAGCGTTGAAGCGGAAGGGGCCCTCTATGGCTACACCTTC
>TRBJ2-7|TRBV9|17|TRBD2|-
CASSETPGGGAFYEQYF
TGTGCCAGCAGCGAGACCCCAGGCGGGGGGGCATTCTACGAGCAGTACTTC
>TRBJ1-5|TRBV28|17|TRBD1|medium-sized
CASSPLRAGGEYEPQHF
TGTGCCAGCAGTCCATTGCGGGCAGGGGGCGAATACGAACCCCAGCATTTT
>TRBJ2-2|TRBV19|15|-|-
CASNPARQNTGELFF
TGTGCCAGTAACCCAGCGAGACAAAACACCGGGGAGCTGTTTTTT
>TRBJ2-3|TRBV28|13|-|-
CASAPGLWNTQYF
TGTGCCAGCGCCCCTGGGCTTTGGAATACGCAGTATTTT
>TRBJ1-1|TRBV4-2|17|-|few
CASSPSWGDPSGTEAFF
TGTGCCAGCAGCCCTTCGTGGGGAGACCCCTCGGGCACTGAAGCTTTCTTT
>TRBJ2-7|TRBV7-8|15|TRBD1|-
CASSLYGGQAYEQYF
TGTGCCAGCAGTTTATATGGAGGACAGGCCTACGAGCAGTACTTC
>TRBJ2-1|TRBV11-2|13|-|-
CASSGRQGHEQFF
TGTGCCAGCAGCGGCAGGCAGGGCCATGAGCAGTTCTTC
>TRBJ1-1|TRBV27|13|-|-
CASSRFVWTEAFF
TGTGCCAGCAGTCGTTTTGTGTGGACTGAAGCTTTCTTT
>TRBJ2-5|TRBV27|16|TRBD1|-
CASSHPGQGNRETQYF
TGTGCCAGCAGTCACCCGGGACAGGGTAATAGGGAGACCCAGTACTTC